Presented here are 32 T cell receptor beta chains from one specimen sequenced in a study of beta chain features in type 1 diabetes. The whole isolated RNA underwent reverse transcription, so sequencing captured expressed TCRB transcripts. Assay used: immunoSEQ multiplex PCR; TCRdb lists only in-frame clones, some missing. The data contain 860,000 or so clones, 15% to 20% of them seen just once; the ten biggest clones take up 0.023%. The sample comprised naive CD4+ T cells from blood. Receptors originate from a woman aged 18-35 years in good health.

This chain links TRBV28 with TRBJ2-7; 7 bases are a match to TRBD2. Germline V CDR1 and CDR2: MDHEN, SYDVKM. The CDR3 is 18 residues long. J gave up 3 bases and V 3 bases, and 17 bases lay outside the gene matches. The CDR3 loop is CASSFWGGPPRSDYEQYF. CDR3 nucleotide sequence: TGTGCCAGCAGTTTTTGGGGGGGACCCCCAAGATCGGACTACGAGCAGTACTTC.

V gene TRBV6-5 combines with J gene TRBJ2-7; D perhaps matches TRBD2 (6 bases). The CDR3 length is 14 residues. The ends were cut back, 5 bases at V and 2 bases at J, with 13 bases in the middle. Per germline, CDR1 MNHEY and CDR2 SVGAGI. The CDR3 loop is CASSRDFRTYEQYF. The CDR3 coding sequence is TGTGCCAGCAGTCGGGACTTTCGTACCTACGAGCAGTACTTC.

This clone occurred a few times. The chain recombines TRBV5-8 with TRBJ2-4; 9 positions agree with TRBD1. Germline loops: CDR1 SGHTS, CDR2 YDEGEE. J lost 7 bases, V lost 4 bases, and 9 bases had no gene match. The CDR3 consists of 15 residues. CDR3 residues: CASSPGQGGFNIQYF. Written as DNA, the CDR3 is TGTGCCAGCAGCCCGGGACAGGGAGGTTTCAACATTCAGTACTTC.

This clone was observed a handful of times. The sample carries other DNA sequences with the same CDR3. The chain is built from TRBV5-1 and TRBJ1-2, with D possibly TRBD1 on 6 matching bases. The CDR3 spans 12 residues. Germline assignment: CDR1 SGHRS and CDR2 YFSETQ. The ends were cut back, 0 bases at V and 6 bases at J, with 6 bases in the middle. Here the CDR3 reads CASSLGQDGYTF. The CDR3 nucleotides are TGCGCCAGCAGCTTGGGACAGGATGGCTACACCTTC. Full variable domain (rest looked up from reference TRBV5-1 and TRBJ1-2): KAGVTQTPRYLIKTRGQQVTLSCSPISGHRSVSWYQQTPGQGLQFLFEYFSETQRNKGNFPGRFSGRQFSNSRSEMNVSTLELGDSALYLCASSLGQDGYTFGSGTRLTVV.

This clone was detected only a few times. The chain employs TRBV14 and TRBJ2-2; D call uncertain. The CDR3 totals 13 residues. Trimming pared 3 bases from V and 4 bases from J, leaving 6 bases between. Germline values: CDR1 SGHDN, CDR2 FVKESK. CDR3 residues: CASSHRVTGELFF. The CDR3 nucleotides are TGTGCCAGCAGCCACAGAGTCACCGGGGAGCTGTTTTTT.

V usage is TRBV7-2 and J usage is TRBJ1-3; a possible D gene is TRBD1 (5 bases). Trimming took off 5 bases at V and 4 bases at J, with 15 bases between the two ends. This CDR3 has 15 residues. Germline CDR1 SGHTA, CDR2 FQGNSA. CDR3 DNA: TGTGCCAGCAGCCCCCAGGGTTCGTGGGGAAACACCATATATTTT. Its translation: CASSPQGSWGNTIYF. The full variable domain, completed using reference TRBV7-2 and TRBJ1-3, is GAGVSQSPSNKVTEKGKDVELRCDPISGHTALYWYRQSLGQGLEFLIYFQGNSAPDKSGLPSDRFSAERTGGSVSTLTIQRTQQEDSAVYLCASSPQGSWGNTIYFGEGSWLTVV.

V usage is TRBV4-2 and J usage is TRBJ2-3, with D hard to call. CDR1 is LGHNA, CDR2 YNFKEQ, per germline. The CDR3 has 14 amino acids. Trimming removed 0 bases from V and 6 bases from J, with 10 bases in between. The CDR3 DNA sequence: TGTGCCAGCAGCCAAGATACTCCCTTTGATACGCAGTATTTT. This encodes CASSQDTPFDTQYF.

This clone came up a few times. Other DNA variants within this sample encode the same CDR3. The rearrangement joins TRBV28 to TRBJ2-7; D remains ambiguous. This CDR3 has 12 residues. Trimming took 2 bases from V and 4 from J, leaving 6 bases between them. Germline V lookup: CDR1 MDHEN, CDR2 SYDVKM. CDR3 coding DNA: TGTGCCAGCAGTTTAGTGGGATACGAGCAGTACTTC. As protein: CASSLVGYEQYF.

The chain is built from TRBV9 and TRBJ2-1; TRBD1 agrees at 11 bases. This CDR3 has 14 amino acids. The junction had 6 bases not matched to a gene; V was cut back by 4 bases and J by 9 bases. The germline V gene has CDR1 SGDLS and CDR2 YYNGEE. CDR3 sequence: CASSPGTGGGEQFF. Here the CDR3 DNA reads TGTGCCAGCAGCCCCGGGACAGGGGGTGGTGAGCAGTTCTTC. Together with reference TRBV9 and TRBJ2-1, the CDR3 gives the full variable domain: DSGVTQTPKHLITATGQRVTLRCSPRSGDLSVYWYQQSLDQGLQFLIQYYNGEERAKGNILERFSAQQFPDLHSELNLSSLELGDSALYFCASSPGTGGGEQFFGPGTRLTVL.

The rearrangement uses TRBV28 and TRBJ1-5; a weak D match, TRBD1 (5 bases). Trimming stripped 2 bases from V and 5 bases from J, with 13 bases between. The CDR3 sequence is 15 residues long. Germline V gene lookup returns CDR1 MDHEN and CDR2 SYDVKM. CDR3 nucleotide sequence: TGTGCCAGCAGTTTAAGTGGGGGGACCCATCAGCCCCAGCATTTT. Translation: CASSLSGGTHQPQHF.

This clone has only a few counts. The DNA of the CDR3 is TGTGCCAGCAGCGTAGGCCCAGCAAGGGAGACCCAGTACTTC. It translates to CASSVGPARETQYF. The rearrangement uses TRBV9 and TRBJ2-5; D is unresolved. Germline loops: CDR1 SGDLS, CDR2 YYNGEE. V was clipped by 0 bases and J by 5 bases, with 11 bases between them. The CDR3 is 14 residues long. Using reference TRBV9 and TRBJ2-5 for the parts outside the CDR3, the full variable domain is DSGVTQTPKHLITATGQRVTLRCSPRSGDLSVYWYQQSLDQGLQFLIQYYNGEERAKGNILERFSAQQFPDLHSELNLSSLELGDSALYFCASSVGPARETQYFGPGTRLLVL.

This clone was counted a few times. The chain employs TRBV15 and TRBJ1-4; possible D gene TRBD1, 6 bases. Germline CDR1 LNHNV, CDR2 YYDKDF (reference sequence). V was trimmed by 1 base and J by 8 bases, leaving 20 bases between them. This CDR3 region has 17 residues. CDR3 protein: CATSRVEGGGRDEKLFF. The DNA of the CDR3 is TGTGCCACCAGCAGAGTTGAAGGCGGGGGGCGCGACGAAAAACTGTTTTTT.

This clone has just a few counts. The V and J genes are TRBV10-3 and TRBJ2-7, with 7 bases matching TRBD2. Germline assignment: CDR1 ENHRY and CDR2 SYGVKD. This CDR3 has 14 residues. Trimming cost V 3 bases and J 2 bases; bases outside gene matches: 4. This CDR3 reads CAISDPSGTYEQYF. CDR3 sequence (DNA): TGTGCCATCAGTGATCCTAGCGGTACCTACGAGCAGTACTTC.

This clone was seen more than once but under ten times. This chain links TRBV7-9 with TRBJ1-2; unclear D gene. Germline values: CDR1 SEHNR, CDR2 FQNEAQ (reference sequence). The V gene lost 1 base and the J gene lost 0 bases, with 3 bases spanning the gap. The CDR3 contains 13 residues. Here the CDR3 DNA reads TGTGCCAGCAGCTTAGAAGCTAACTATGGCTACACCTTC. Its translation: CASSLEANYGYTF.

This clone was observed a handful of times. The rearrangement links TRBV2 to TRBJ2-4; tentative D call: TRBD2 (5 bases). Between the trimmed V and J ends, which lost 8 bases and 6 bases, there was a span of 14 bases. Germline CDR1 reads SNHLY; CDR2 reads FYNNEI. CDR3 length: 13 residues. CDR3 loop: CASLTGSLNIQYF. The CDR3 nucleotides read TGTGCCAGCCTCACGGGATCTCTAAACATTCAGTACTTC.

This sequence joins TRBV4-2 and TRBJ1-2; weak D call: TRBD1 (5 bases). Per the germline V gene, CDR1 is LGHNA and CDR2 is YNFKEQ. V was trimmed by 1 base and J by 2 bases, leaving 17 bases between them. CDR3 size: 17 residues. CDR3 nucleotide sequence: TGTGCCAGCAGCCAAGGGGCGGAAGGGGAGGGAAACTATGGCTACACCTTC. Protein sequence: CASSQGAEGEGNYGYTF.

This clone appeared a few times. Other DNA sequences in the same sample also yield this CDR3. This sequence joins TRBV28 and TRBJ2-3, with TRBD2 matching 7 bases. Germline CDR1 and CDR2: MDHEN and SYDVKM. The CDR3 is 15 amino acids. V was pared by 3 bases and J by 4 bases, with 7 bases of the junction left unmatched. The CDR3 here is CASSFGGSRSDTQYF. The CDR3 region has the DNA TGTGCCAGCAGTTTCGGCGGGAGTCGGTCAGATACGCAGTATTTT. The full variable domain, in which reference TRBV28 and TRBJ2-3 provide the parts outside the CDR3, is DVKVTQSSRYLVKRTGEKVFLECVQDMDHENMFWYRQDPGLGLRLIYFSYDVKMKEKGDIPEGYSVSREKKERFSLILESASTNQTSMYLCASSFGGSRSDTQYFGPGTRLTVL.

This clone was found a few times. V usage is TRBV29-1 and J usage is TRBJ2-7; possible D gene TRBD1, 5 bases. CDR3 length equals 14 residues. V was pared by 4 bases and J by 2 bases, with 15 bases between. Per germline, CDR1 SQVTM and CDR2 ANQGSEA. In DNA, the CDR3 is TGCAGCGTTGTTTTGGTAGGGGAACCCTACGAGCAGTACTTC. Translating it yields CSVVLVGEPYEQYF.

The sample holds a few counts of this clone. The gene calls are TRBV7-3 and TRBJ2-1; D gene ambiguous. The CDR3 runs 13 residues. V gave up 2 bases and J gave up 8 bases, with 10 bases separating them. Germline V gene lookup returns CDR1 SGHTA and CDR2 FQGTGA. The CDR3 region has the DNA TGTGCCAGCAGCTTAGGCAGTTCCGATGAGCAGTTCTTC. Protein: CASSLGSSDEQFF.

This clone has a handful of counts. DNA for the CDR3: TGTGCCAGCAGTCCCTTCTATAATTCACCCCTCCACTTT. Protein sequence: CASSPFYNSPLHF. The genes are TRBV25-1 and TRBJ1-6; D ambiguous. From germline, CDR1 is MGHDK and CDR2 SYGVNS. Between the trimmed V and J ends, which lost 5 bases and 3 bases, there was a span of 5 bases. This CDR3 contains 13 residues.

The chain recombines TRBV18 with TRBJ2-7, with 9 nucleotides matching TRBD1. This CDR3 has 15 residues. V lost 8 bases, J lost 3 bases, and 11 bases stayed unmatched. Germline-derived CDR1 and CDR2 are KGHSH and LQKENI. This chain's CDR3 is CASAFPGTGFYEQYF. The CDR3 DNA is TGTGCCAGCGCCTTTCCCGGGACAGGGTTCTACGAGCAGTACTTC.

In this sample, this clone turned up a few times. The rearrangement joins TRBV27 to TRBJ2-3; D is undetermined. The CDR3 loop spans 14 amino acids. Between the trimmed V and J ends, which lost 7 bases and 2 bases, there was a span of 13 bases. Germline loops: CDR1 MNHEY, CDR2 SMNVEV (reference sequence). CDR3 nucleotide sequence: TGTGCCAGCAAAAAAACGAGCCACACAGATACGCAGTATTTT. Amino acids: CASKKTSHTDTQYF.

The chain recombines TRBV5-4 with TRBJ2-7; 11 positions match TRBD2. This CDR3 comprises 16 residues. The ends lost 5 bases at V and 3 bases at J; junction bases unmatched: 10. Germline-derived CDR1 and CDR2 are SGHNT and YYREEE (reference sequence). The CDR3 coding sequence is TGTGCCAGCAGGCCTCACGCGACTAGCGGGGTCTACGAGCAGTACTTC. It yields the protein CASRPHATSGVYEQYF.

The V gene is TRBV5-1, the J gene TRBJ2-7; D ambiguous. Trimming pared 9 bases from V and 6 bases from J, leaving 7 bases between. The CDR3 sequence is 9 residues long. Germline V lookup: CDR1 SGHRS, CDR2 YFSETQ. CDR3: CATPCEQYF. The CDR3 DNA follows: TGCGCCACCCCTTGCGAGCAGTACTTC.

In its sample, this clone was seen a few times. The genes are TRBV4-3 and TRBJ2-6; 10 bases fit TRBD1. Germline CDR1 is LGHNA and CDR2 is YSLEER. CDR3 length: 20 amino acids. Losses at the gene ends were 0 bases for V and 0 bases for J; bases not matched to a gene: 8. This chain's CDR3 is CASSQDFWDRGPSGANVLTF. In nucleotides, the CDR3 is TGCGCCAGCAGCCAAGATTTTTGGGACAGGGGTCCCTCTGGGGCCAACGTCCTGACTTTC.

The chain uses TRBV9 and TRBJ2-7; a possible D gene is TRBD2 (5 bases). The CDR3 runs 14 residues. Germline assignment: CDR1 SGDLS and CDR2 YYNGEE. The ends were cut back, 5 bases at V and 0 bases at J, with 12 bases in the middle. The chain's CDR3 is CASSPSGYSYEQYF. Written as DNA, the CDR3 is TGTGCCAGCAGTCCCTCGGGGTACTCCTACGAGCAGTACTTC.

This clone has a handful of counts. The chain carries TRBV5-4 and TRBJ2-7; no definite D call. V gave up 4 bases and J gave up 3 bases, with 11 bases separating them. CDR1 SGHNT and CDR2 YYREEE come from the germline V gene (reference sequence). The CDR3 loop spans 13 amino acids. CDR3: CASSLENYYEQYF. The DNA of the CDR3 is TGTGCCAGCAGCCTGGAGAACTACTACGAGCAGTACTTC.

This clone was found a few times. J is TRBJ1-2 and V is TRBV25-1; perhaps TRBD1 as D (6 bases). Germline V CDR1 and CDR2: MGHDK, SYGVNS. Trimming shortened V by 2 bases and J by 0 bases, and 13 bases separated the two germline ends. There are 16 residues in the CDR3. The CDR3 reads CASSEGRGHANYGYTF. The CDR3 nucleotides are TGTGCCAGCAGTGAAGGGAGGGGACACGCTAACTATGGCTACACCTTC.

This clone has more than one count but fewer than ten. The V and J genes are TRBV25-1 and TRBJ2-5; possible D gene TRBD1, 5 bases. Germline V gene lookup returns CDR1 MGHDK and CDR2 SYGVNS. CDR3 length: 13 residues. V was trimmed by 2 bases and J by 4 bases, leaving 8 bases between them. The CDR3 coding sequence is TGTGCCAGCAGTGAAGGGGCTGTAGAGACCCAGTACTTC. Its protein product is CASSEGAVETQYF.

The chain combines TRBV6-1 with TRBJ2-1, with 10 bases lining up with TRBD1. The V segment lost 7 bases and the J segment 2 bases; nucleotides outside the gene matches: 5. CDR3 length equals 15 residues. Germline values: CDR1 MNHNS, CDR2 SASEGT. DNA of the CDR3: TGTGCCAGCAAGAGACAGGGGGCGACCTACAATGAGCAGTTCTTC. Protein product: CASKRQGATYNEQFF.

As to this clone: This specimen includes other DNA sequences encoding the same CDR3. V and J are TRBV7-2 and TRBJ1-5; D is perhaps TRBD1 (5 bases). V shed 4 bases and J shed 0 bases, with 10 bases lying between them. The CDR3 runs 15 residues. Germline V CDR1 and CDR2: SGHTA, FQGNSA. This chain's CDR3 is CASSSSGRSNQPQHF. CDR3 DNA: TGTGCCAGCAGCTCCTCAGGGCGTAGCAATCAGCCCCAGCATTTT.

In its sample, this clone was seen a few times. The chain joins TRBV10-3 to TRBJ2-2; 7 bases match TRBD2. This CDR3 has 14 amino acids. J lost 4 bases, V lost 11 bases, and 10 bases had no gene match. Germline loops: CDR1 ENHRY, CDR2 SYGVKD. The CDR3 bases are TGTGCCTCCCTGGGAGGGGTCGGCACCGGGGAGCTGTTTTTT. It specifies CASLGGVGTGELFF.